The 28 T cell receptor beta chains below all came from one sample that was sequenced in a study of T cells in Graves' hyperthyroidism and ophthalmopathy. The investigators amplified TCR beta CDR3 regions from RNA transcripts. HTBI primers were used for first-round RT-PCR of the TCR CDR3. MiXCR, run by TCRdb on the multiplex PCR reads, gives a single entry per CDR3 protein. The data hold a few hundred thousand distinct CDR3 sequences, with 15% to 18% observed a single time. The specimen was blood. Receptors originate from a woman in her thirties with Graves' hyperthyroidism.

This clonotype was observed a handful of times. This chain connects TRBV7-9 to TRBJ1-2, with 8 bases aligning to TRBD1. Germline assignment: CDR1 SEHNR and CDR2 FQNEAQ (reference sequence). The V and J ends lost 2 bases and 5 bases, in that order; junction bases with no gene match: 7. This CDR3 comprises 15 residues. The CDR3 loop is CASSLQTGDLYGYTF. CDR3 sequence (DNA): TGTGCCAGCAGCTTACAGACAGGGGATCTTTATGGCTACACCTTC.

This clonotype has ten or more counts. The CDR3 protein is CASSPLGGTNEKLFF. In DNA, the CDR3 is TGTGCCAGCTCACCTCTGGGTGGGACTAATGAAAAACTGTTTTTT. The V call is TRBV18, the J call TRBJ1-4; D is unresolved. Trimming removed 3 bases from V and 2 bases from J, with 10 bases in between. Germline CDR1 KGHSH, CDR2 LQKENI. This CDR3 spans 15 amino acids.

The chain has TRBV28 and TRBJ2-6; possibly TRBD2 for D (6 bases). V lost 3 bases and J lost 0, with 12 bases in between. The length of the CDR3 is 17 residues. Germline values: CDR1 MDHEN, CDR2 SYDVKM. In nucleotides, the CDR3 is TGTGCCAGCAGTTTGCCGGGACTTGGCTCTGGGGCCAACGTCCTGACTTTC. Its translation is CASSLPGLGSGANVLTF. Supplemented by reference TRBV28 and TRBJ2-6, the full variable domain reads DVKVTQSSRYLVKRTGEKVFLECVQDMDHENMFWYRQDPGLGLRLIYFSYDVKMKEKGDIPEGYSVSREKKERFSLILESASTNQTSMYLCASSLPGLGSGANVLTFGAGSRLTVL.

V is TRBV7-3 and J is TRBJ2-2; the match to TRBD2 covers 9 bases. The V segment lost 5 bases and the J segment 6 bases; nucleotides outside the gene matches: 10. Germline assignment: CDR1 SGHTA and CDR2 FQGTGA. CDR3 length: 16 residues. DNA for the CDR3: TGTGCCAGCAGCGTAGCTTCCGCGGGAGGGGCCGGGGAGCTGTTTTTT. This encodes CASSVASAGGAGELFF.

The table lists this clonotype with many counts. The CDR3 region is CASSPRASFYEQYF. The DNA for the CDR3 is TGTGCCAGCAGCCCGCGGGCCAGCTTCTACGAGCAGTACTTC. This chain joins TRBV7-2 and TRBJ2-7; possibly TRBD2 for D (5 bases). The germline V gene encodes CDR1 SGHTA and CDR2 FQGNSA. The CDR3 loop spans 14 amino acids. The V end lost 5 bases, the J end lost 3 bases, and 14 bases lay between the germline ends.

This clonotype was recorded many times. The V and J genes are TRBV7-9 and TRBJ1-6; D is possibly TRBD1 (6 bases). The V end was cut by 5 bases, the J end by 6 bases, with 20 bases between. The CDR3 sequence is 17 residues long. CDR1 and CDR2 (germline): SEHNR, FQNEAQ (reference sequence). CDR3 DNA sequence: TGTGCCAGCAGCCTTATCGAGGGGGACACAGCTAATTCACCCCTCCACTTT. This gives the protein CASSLIEGDTANSPLHF.

This clonotype was seen repeatedly, ten times or more. The J gene is TRBJ2-1, the V gene TRBV6-5; tentative D call: TRBD2 (6 bases). The CDR3 extends over 15 amino acids. CDR1 MNHEY and CDR2 SVGAGI come from the germline V gene. The V end lost 2 bases, the J end lost 5 bases, and 13 bases lay between the germline ends. CDR3 DNA sequence: TGTGCCAGCAGTTACCTAGCGCCCACTAACAATGAGCAGTTCTTC. Translating gives CASSYLAPTNNEQFF.

There are many counts of this clonotype. The CDR3 DNA is TGTGCCAGCAGCTCACCCAGAACACACAATGAGCAGTTCTTC. It yields the protein CASSSPRTHNEQFF. The chain carries TRBV11-3 and TRBJ2-1, with no clear D. The CDR3 consists of 14 residues. Trimming shortened V by 4 bases and J by 5 bases, and 12 bases separated the two germline ends. Germline CDR1 reads SGHNT; CDR2 reads YENEEA.

The chain has TRBV10-2 and TRBJ2-5, with TRBD1 matching over 10 bases. The CDR3 covers 13 residues. The V gene's germline CDR1 is WSHSY and CDR2 SAAADI. Trimming removed 8 bases from V and 4 bases from J; junction bases left unmatched: 4. CDR3 nucleotides: TGCGCCAGCGGCGGGACAGGGGTAGAGACCCAGTACTTC. This encodes CASGGTGVETQYF.

Ten or more counts support this clonotype. The chain's CDR3 is CASRQDRPWTDTQYF. CDR3 bases: TGTGCCAGCAGACAGGACAGGCCGTGGACAGATACGCAGTATTTT. The chain carries TRBV7-9 and TRBJ2-3, with 7 bases aligning to TRBD1. Germline values: CDR1 SEHNR, CDR2 FQNEAQ (reference sequence). CDR3 size: 15 residues. V lost 6 bases and J lost 3; bases outside the gene matches: 9.

The rearrangement joins TRBV20-1 to TRBJ2-5; 8 nucleotides align to TRBD2. Germline values: CDR1 DFQATT, CDR2 SNEGSKA (reference sequence). The CDR3 contains 15 residues. J was trimmed by 2 bases and V by 3 bases; bases with no gene match: 8. CDR3 amino acids: CSASTMTSAQETQYF. The CDR3 DNA sequence: TGCAGTGCTAGCACCATGACTAGCGCTCAAGAGACCCAGTACTTC.

In its sample, this clonotype was seen many times. V is TRBV7-9 and J is TRBJ2-3, with 11 positions matching TRBD2. The CDR3 is 17 residues long. V lost 4 bases to trimming and J lost 5 bases; unmatched junction nucleotides: 11. CDR1 SEHNR and CDR2 FQNEAQ come from the germline V gene (reference sequence). For the CDR3, the DNA is TGTGCCAGCAGCTCCTTCCCCACTAGCGGGAGTATAGATACGCAGTATTTT. Protein product: CASSSFPTSGSIDTQYF.

The chain carries TRBV18 and TRBJ2-1, with D perhaps TRBD2 (6 bases). The germline gives CDR1 KGHSH, CDR2 LQKENI. The CDR3 runs to 13 residues. The ends were cut back, 3 bases at V and 13 bases at J, with 16 bases in the middle. The CDR3 is CASSPGTRRYQFF. CDR3 coding DNA: TGTGCCAGCTCACCTGGGACTCGCCGGTACCAGTTCTTC.

This clonotype was seen many times. This chain uses TRBV2 with TRBJ2-1; no firm D call. The length of the CDR3 is 12 residues. Germline V gene lookup returns CDR1 SNHLY and CDR2 FYNNEI. With 7 bases removed from V and 4 bases from J, the gap between germline ends came to 8 bases. The CDR3 spells CASKTYYNEQFF. CDR3 nucleotides: TGTGCCAGCAAAACATATTACAATGAGCAGTTCTTC.

The V call is TRBV7-9, the J call TRBJ2-5; 11 nucleotides agree with TRBD1. Looked up from germline, CDR1 is SEHNR and CDR2 is FQNEAQ (reference sequence). The ends lost 4 bases at V and 2 bases at J; junction bases unmatched: 6. The CDR3 is 16 residues long. CDR3 amino acids: CASSSQGTGGQETQYF. The DNA of the CDR3 is TGTGCCAGCAGCTCCCAGGGGACAGGGGGACAAGAGACCCAGTACTTC.

This clonotype was observed many times. The chain recombines TRBV27 with TRBJ2-7; 11 nucleotides match TRBD2. Looked up from germline, CDR1 is MNHEY and CDR2 is SMNVEV (reference sequence). V lost 6 bases to trimming and J lost 4 bases; unmatched junction nucleotides: 5. There are 14 residues in the CDR3. The CDR3 DNA sequence: TGTGCCAGCAGACCCGGGACTAGCGGATACGAGCAGTACTTC. Translated, it gives CASRPGTSGYEQYF.

In the case of this clonotype: A clone one base away is much larger, so this may be a read error. V gene TRBV28 combines with J gene TRBJ2-7, with 8 bases matching TRBD2. The J call is doubtful: the DNA matches TRBJ2-1 better. CDR1 is MDHEN and CDR2 is SYDVKM in the germline V gene. The CDR3 runs 13 residues. The CDR3 loop is CASADSGTYEQFF. CDR3 in DNA: TGTGCCAGTGCCGATAGCGGGACCTACGAGCAGTTCTTC.

This chain uses TRBV29-1 with TRBJ2-2; D call uncertain. V gave up 2 bases and J gave up 5 bases, with 3 bases separating them. Per germline, CDR1 SQVTM and CDR2 ANQGSEA. There are 11 residues in the CDR3. CDR3 in DNA: TGCAGCGTTGAACAGACCGGGGAGCTGTTTTTT. It encodes CSVEQTGELFF.

This clonotype appeared many times. The genes are TRBV2 and TRBJ2-7, with D perhaps matching TRBD1 (6 bases). The CDR3 has 14 residues. The germline V and J ends were trimmed by 8 bases and 6 bases, with 20 bases remaining between them. CDR1 SNHLY and CDR2 FYNNEI come from the germline V gene. CDR3 amino acids: CASARNRDLIEQYF. CDR3 in DNA: TGTGCCAGCGCAAGAAACAGGGACCTAATCGAGCAGTACTTC. The full variable domain, its missing parts supplied by reference TRBV2 and TRBJ2-7, is EPEVTQTPSHQVTQMGQEVILRCVPISNHLYFYWYRQILGQKVEFLVSFYNNEISEKSEIFDDQFSVERPDGSNFTLKIRSTKLEDSAMYFCASARNRDLIEQYFGPGTRLTVT.

This clonotype was seen only a few times. The DNA for the CDR3 is TGTGCCAGCAGCTCAATAGCGGGACGAGGGACAGATACGCAGTATTTT. It codes for CASSSIAGRGTDTQYF. The chain has TRBV5-6 and TRBJ2-3; 8 positions agree with TRBD2. The CDR3 spans 16 residues. J was trimmed by 3 bases and V by 3 bases; bases with no gene match: 9. Per germline, CDR1 SGHDT and CDR2 YYEEEE.

This clonotype was seen many times. The chain is built from TRBV6-1 and TRBJ1-5, with D possibly being TRBD1 (5 bases). The CDR3 runs 14 residues. Germline CDR1 is MNHNS and CDR2 is SASEGT. Trimming shortened V by 6 bases and J by 4 bases, and 13 bases separated the two germline ends. CDR3 sequence: CASSQRQSNQPQHF. For the CDR3, the DNA is TGTGCCAGCAGCCAACGACAGTCTAATCAGCCCCAGCATTTT.

The table lists this clonotype with many counts. The CDR3 sequence: CAWSPDRTNTGELFF. For the CDR3, the DNA is TGTGCCTGGAGTCCCGACAGGACTAACACCGGGGAGCTGTTTTTT. V usage is TRBV30 and J usage is TRBJ2-2, with D tentatively TRBD1 (6 bases). Germline V gene lookup returns CDR1 GTSNPN and CDR2 SVGIG (reference sequence). Trimming pared 2 bases from V and 2 bases from J, leaving 12 bases between. The CDR3 extends over 15 amino acids.

Ten or more counts support this clonotype. The rearrangement joins TRBV7-2 to TRBJ1-2, with D unclear. The CDR3 sequence is 12 residues long. V gave up 4 bases and J gave up 6 bases, with 9 bases separating them. Germline loops: CDR1 SGHTA, CDR2 FQGNSA. In nucleotides, the CDR3 is TGTGCCAGCAGCTGGCCCCGGGATGGCTACACCTTC. It codes for CASSWPRDGYTF.

This clonotype was seen ten or more times. The chain has TRBV6-1 and TRBJ2-2, with 8 positions matching TRBD1. The germline V gene has CDR1 MNHNS and CDR2 SASEGT. J was trimmed by 6 bases and V by 4 bases; bases with no gene match: 7. This CDR3 is 15 amino acids long. The CDR3: CASSGGQGAAGELFF. The CDR3 coding sequence is TGTGCCAGCAGTGGAGGGCAGGGGGCGGCCGGGGAGCTGTTTTTT.

There are a few counts of this clonotype. The rearrangement links TRBV20-1 to TRBJ1-2; TRBD1 is a possible D gene (5 bases). Trimming cost V 2 bases and J 4 bases, with 11 bases left between them. In germline, CDR1 is DFQATT, CDR2 SNEGSKA (reference sequence). The CDR3 is 13 amino acids. In DNA form, the CDR3 reads TGCAGTGCTAGATCTGGGGCACGCTATGGCTACACCTTC. Translation: CSARSGARYGYTF.

The V and J genes are TRBV6-1 and TRBJ1-4; D gene uncertain. V lost 6 bases and J 1 base, leaving 9 bases between the germline ends. Looked up from germline, CDR1 is MNHNS and CDR2 is SASEGT. The CDR3 spans 14 residues. The CDR3 DNA is TGTGCCAGCAGGCCGACAAGAACTAATGAAAAACTGTTTTTT. Amino acid sequence: CASRPTRTNEKLFF.

This clonotype was counted ten times or more. This chain joins TRBV7-9 and TRBJ2-3; D gene uncertain. The germline V gene encodes CDR1 SEHNR and CDR2 FQNEAQ (reference sequence). Trimming left V 7 bases short and J 1 base short, with 9 bases between. CDR3 size: 13 residues. CDR3 nucleotide sequence: TGTGCCAGCAATGACTGGGGCACAGATACGCAGTATTTT. This sequence encodes CASNDWGTDTQYF.

The V and J genes are TRBV10-3 and TRBJ2-4; 10 bases are shared with TRBD1. V lost 3 bases and J lost 11; bases outside the gene matches: 7. The CDR3 loop spans 14 amino acids. Germline-derived CDR1 and CDR2 are ENHRY and SYGVKD. In DNA form, the CDR3 reads TGTGCCATCAGTGATTTAGGGACAGGGGTAGTTCAGTACTTC. Amino acids: CAISDLGTGVVQYF.